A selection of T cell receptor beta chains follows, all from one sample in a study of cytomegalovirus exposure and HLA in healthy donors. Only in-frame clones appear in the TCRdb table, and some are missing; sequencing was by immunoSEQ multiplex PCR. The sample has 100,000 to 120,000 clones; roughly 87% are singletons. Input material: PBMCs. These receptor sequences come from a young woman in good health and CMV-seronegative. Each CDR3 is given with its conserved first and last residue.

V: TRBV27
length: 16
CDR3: CASRALYSGINNEQFF

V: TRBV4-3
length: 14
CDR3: CASSQATLTDTQYF

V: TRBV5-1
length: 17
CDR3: CASSLRFAGGYNTEAFF

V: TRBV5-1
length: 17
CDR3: CASSPGTSGGNTGELFF

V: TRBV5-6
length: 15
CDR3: CASSFFRDRGNEQYF

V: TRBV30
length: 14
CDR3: CAWSITGRAYEQYF

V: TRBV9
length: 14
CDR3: CASSLEGVNTEAFF

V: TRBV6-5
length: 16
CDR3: CASSYQTGTGGTEAFF

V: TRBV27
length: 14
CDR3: CASSLYWGETEAFF

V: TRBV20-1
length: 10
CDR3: CSASDNEQFF

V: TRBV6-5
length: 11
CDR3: CASCYTDTQYF

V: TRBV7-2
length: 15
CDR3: CASSYGTGWNQPQHF

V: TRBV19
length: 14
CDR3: CASSLLRRAHEQYF

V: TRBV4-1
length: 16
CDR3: CASSQAIIRGPGELFF

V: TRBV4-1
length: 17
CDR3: CASSPGLARAPYNEQFF

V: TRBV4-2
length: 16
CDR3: CASSQDYTAGNEKLFF

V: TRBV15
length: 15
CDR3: CATSRVRGNTDTQYF

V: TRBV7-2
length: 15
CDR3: CASSLNQGAQPEQYF

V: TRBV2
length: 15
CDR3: CASTADRGRNYGYTF

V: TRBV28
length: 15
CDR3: CASRRRQGDVGTYTF

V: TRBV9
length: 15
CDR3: CASSVGVATNEKLFF

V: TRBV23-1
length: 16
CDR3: CASSHKRDRFFYGYTF

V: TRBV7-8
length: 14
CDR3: CASSLVSENYGYTF

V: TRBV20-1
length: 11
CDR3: CSSGVWTEAFF

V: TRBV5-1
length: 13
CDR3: CASSSSGLDTQYF

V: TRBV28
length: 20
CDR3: CASSWAPRGSLFATNEKLFF

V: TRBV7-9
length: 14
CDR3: CASRAGTGSYGYTF

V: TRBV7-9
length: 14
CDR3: CASSLRGSPGELFF

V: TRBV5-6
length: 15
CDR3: CASSPRDRLTGELFF

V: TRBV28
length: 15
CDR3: CASSLPRASTGELFF

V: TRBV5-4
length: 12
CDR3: CASSLEGYGYTF

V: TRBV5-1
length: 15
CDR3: CASSLGRGRGTEAFF

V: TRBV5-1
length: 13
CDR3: CASSRGTDTEAFF

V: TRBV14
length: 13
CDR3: CASSQDSPTEAFF

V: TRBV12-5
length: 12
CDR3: CASGRDTGELFF

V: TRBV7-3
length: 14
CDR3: CASSPGTGTDTQYF

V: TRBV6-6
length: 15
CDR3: CASNLGRISNQPQHF